This T cell receptor (beta chain) was recovered during a study of T cell repertoires in cytomegalovirus infection. In the case of this clonotype: Its antigen is not identified.

The CDR3 is 16 residues long. Germline V gene data show CDR1 as MNHNS and CDR2 as SASEGT. With V trimmed by 2 bases and J by 4 bases, 8 bases remained unmatched. TCRdb fed the reads into MiXCR, producing one record per CDR3 protein. The table shows roughly 730,000 distinct CDR3 sequences, with around 31% occurring only once. The specimen was cultured PBMCs, collected from culture after CMV antigen stimulation. This chain links TRBV6-1 with TRBJ2-3; TRBD2 aligns across 8 bases. This TCR came from a human donor in good health (CMV status not recorded). Some clones in this sample may be carry-over from other donors' samples. The CDR3 DNA is TGTGCCAGCAGTGAATGGACGGGAGGGCCCCCAGATACGCAGTATTTT. Its protein product is CASSEWTGGPPDTQYF.